This T cell receptor beta chain was recovered during a study of response to subunit inactivated influenza vaccine. About this clonotype itself: Its antigen is as yet unknown.

Study-wide findings and caveats: That few new T cells are recruited by each seasonal influenza vaccination was the authors' suggestion.

TCRdb passed the RT-PCR reads through MiXCR, listing each CDR3 protein once. This sample has 700,000 to 800,000 distinct CDR3 sequences, with less than 20% found just once. From germline, CDR1 is MNHNS and CDR2 SASEGT. CDR3 length: 16 residues. Deletions cut 6 bases from V and 0 bases from J, with 12 bases between. The TCR sequence derives from a middle-aged man who received an inactivated influenza vaccine. The V call is TRBV6-1, the J call TRBJ2-6; weak D call: TRBD2 (6 bases). This specimen was PBMCs from blood, taken more than 4 days after vaccination. The CDR3: CASRRGPSSGANVLTF. The CDR3 DNA reads as TGTGCCAGCAGGCGGGGCCCCAGCTCTGGGGCCAACGTCCTGACTTTC.